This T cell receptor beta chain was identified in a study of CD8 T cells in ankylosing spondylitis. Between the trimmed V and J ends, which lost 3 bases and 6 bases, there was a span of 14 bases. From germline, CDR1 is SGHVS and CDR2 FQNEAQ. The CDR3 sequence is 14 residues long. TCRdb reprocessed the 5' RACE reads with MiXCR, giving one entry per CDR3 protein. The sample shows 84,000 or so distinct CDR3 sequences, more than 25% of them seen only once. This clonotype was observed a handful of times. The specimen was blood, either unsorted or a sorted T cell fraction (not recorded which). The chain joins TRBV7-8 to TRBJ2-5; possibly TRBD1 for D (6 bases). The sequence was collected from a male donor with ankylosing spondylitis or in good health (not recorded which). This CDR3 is CASSFEQGWKTQYF. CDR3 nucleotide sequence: TGTGCCAGCAGCTTTGAACAGGGTTGGAAGACCCAGTACTTC.